The clone carrying this T cell receptor beta chain was seen ten or more times. As yet, its antigen is unknown. V lost 3 bases, J lost 0 bases, and 13 bases stayed unmatched. CDR3 length: 19 amino acids. Germline CDR1 and CDR2: SGDLS and YYNGEE. This sample is drawn from a study of molecular identifiers for immune sequencing clone quantification. Study in general: Sequencing covered four of five parts into which replicate RNA from about 20,000 or 100,000 naive CD8 cells was split. General study points: Clones above 20 RNA copies contained over 98% of effector molecules and under 1% of naive molecules.

Naive CD8 T cells underwent sorting with the CD8+CD4-CCR7+CD45RA+ definition. TCRdb re-analysed the PCR reads in MiXCR, keeping a single row per CDR3 protein. The sample lists 300,000 to 350,000 distinct CDR3 sequences; roughly a fifth were seen once. The TCR comes from a human donor in good health. Some libraries in this study had Jurkat cell RNA spiked in. The rearrangement links TRBV9 to TRBJ1-1; the match to TRBD1 covers 11 bases. The sample consisted of naive CD8+ T cells from blood, with Jurkat cell RNA spiked in. Regarding subset: FACS-sorted CD8+CD4-CCR7+CD45RA+ naive T cells. The DNA of the CDR3 is TGTGCCAGCAGCGCCGGACAGGGGGCGTTGGAGTTCTTGAACACTGAAGCTTTCTTT. Encoded protein: CASSAGQGALEFLNTEAFF.